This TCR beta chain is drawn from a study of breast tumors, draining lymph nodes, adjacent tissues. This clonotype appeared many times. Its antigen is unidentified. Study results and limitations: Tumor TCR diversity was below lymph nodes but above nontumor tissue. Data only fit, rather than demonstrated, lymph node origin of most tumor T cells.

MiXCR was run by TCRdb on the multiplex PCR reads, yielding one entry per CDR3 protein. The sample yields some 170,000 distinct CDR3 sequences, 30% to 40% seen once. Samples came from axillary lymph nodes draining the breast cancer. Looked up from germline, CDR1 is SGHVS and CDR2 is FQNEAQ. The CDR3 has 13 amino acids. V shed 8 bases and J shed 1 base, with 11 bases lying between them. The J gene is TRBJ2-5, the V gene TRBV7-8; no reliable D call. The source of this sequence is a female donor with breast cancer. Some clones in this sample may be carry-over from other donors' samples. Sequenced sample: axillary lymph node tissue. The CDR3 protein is CASFTVAQETQYF. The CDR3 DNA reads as TGTGCCAGCTTCACGGTAGCCCAAGAGACCCAGTACTTC.